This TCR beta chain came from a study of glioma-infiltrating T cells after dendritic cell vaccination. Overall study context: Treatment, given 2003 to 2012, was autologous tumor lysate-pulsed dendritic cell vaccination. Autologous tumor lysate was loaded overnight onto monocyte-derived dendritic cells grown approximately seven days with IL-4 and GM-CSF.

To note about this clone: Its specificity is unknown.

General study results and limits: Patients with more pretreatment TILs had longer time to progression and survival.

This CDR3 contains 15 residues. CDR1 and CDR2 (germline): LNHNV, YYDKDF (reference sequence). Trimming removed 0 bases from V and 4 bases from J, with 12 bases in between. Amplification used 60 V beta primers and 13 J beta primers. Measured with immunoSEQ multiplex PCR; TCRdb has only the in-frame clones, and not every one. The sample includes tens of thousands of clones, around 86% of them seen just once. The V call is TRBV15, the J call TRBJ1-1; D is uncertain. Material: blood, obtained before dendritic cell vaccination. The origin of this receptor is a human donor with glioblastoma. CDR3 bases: TGTGCCACCAGCAGAGAGAGGGTTTCGTTCACTGAAGCTTTCTTT. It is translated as CATSRERVSFTEAFF.